Below are 30 T cell receptor beta chains sequenced from a single sample in a study of T-cell memory formation after mild COVID-19. MiXCR, applied by TCRdb to the 5' RACE reads, yields one record per CDR3 protein. The sample records about 270,000 distinct CDR3 sequences, around 15% being singletons. Sequenced sample: PBMCs or a T cell subset sorted from them (not recorded which). The source of these receptors is a man aged 18 to 30 who had mild COVID-19 (a few samples of this study predate the infection). Cell type and time point are not known.

This clonotype was seen a handful of times. This chain joins TRBV5-1 and TRBJ2-6; D not certain. The CDR3 loop spans 14 amino acids. The germline V and J ends were trimmed by 1 base and 1 base, with 3 bases remaining between them. Per germline, CDR1 SGHRS and CDR2 YFSETQ. The CDR3, as DNA: TGCGCCAGCAGCTTGCGTTCTGGGGCCAACGTCCTGACTTTC. Translated, it gives CASSLRSGANVLTF.

The chain couples TRBV28 to TRBJ2-4, with 7 bases lining up with TRBD1. This CDR3 has 13 residues. Germline CDR1 is MDHEN and CDR2 is SYDVKM. The V and J ends lost 1 base and 13 bases, in that order; junction bases with no gene match: 7. The CDR3, as DNA: TGTGCCAGCAGTTTATTGATCCGGGACAGCCAGTACTTC. It specifies CASSLLIRDSQYF.

This clonotype was seen repeatedly, ten times or more. The chain combines TRBV29-1 with TRBJ1-5, with D perhaps TRBD1 (5 bases). The CDR3 covers 13 residues. With 6 bases removed from V and 6 bases from J, the gap between germline ends came to 15 bases. Germline V gene sequence: CDR1 SQVTM, CDR2 ANQGSEA. The CDR3 bases are TGCAGCGTAAGGGAACAGGAGTCTCAGCCCCAGCATTTT. As protein: CSVREQESQPQHF. The full variable domain, rest sourced from reference TRBV29-1 and TRBJ1-5, is SAVISQKPSRDICQRGTSLTIQCQVDSQVTMMFWYRQQPGQSLTLIATANQGSEATYESGFVIDKFPISRPNLTFSTLTVSNMSPEDSSIYLCSVREQESQPQHFGDGTRLSIL.

Only a few counts were recorded for this clonotype. The chain recombines TRBV11-1 with TRBJ2-3; 7 bases agree with TRBD1. Germline V gives CDR1 SGHAT, CDR2 FQDESV (reference sequence). This CDR3 spans 14 amino acids. J gave up 3 bases and V 5 bases, and 5 bases lay outside the gene matches. The CDR3 nucleotides read TGTGCCAGCAGCCCGACAGGGAAAACAGATACGCAGTATTTT. It specifies CASSPTGKTDTQYF.

The rearrangement uses TRBV7-9 and TRBJ1-2; 8 nucleotides align to TRBD1. CDR1 is SEHNR, CDR2 FQNEAQ, per germline (reference sequence). V was pared by 5 bases and J by 8 bases, with 10 bases of the junction left unmatched. CDR3 length: 14 residues. This chain's CDR3 is CASSANRGEGGYTF. The CDR3 DNA reads as TGTGCCAGCAGCGCCAACAGGGGGGAAGGCGGCTACACCTTC.

The sample holds many counts of this clonotype. The chain recombines TRBV6-1 with TRBJ2-7; perhaps TRBD2 as D (6 bases). Per germline, CDR1 MNHNS and CDR2 SASEGT. Trimming removed 5 bases from V and 2 bases from J, with 16 bases in between. The CDR3 has 15 residues. The CDR3 loop is CASSMAGTTAYEQYF. CDR3 DNA: TGTGCCAGCAGTATGGCGGGGACGACGGCCTACGAGCAGTACTTC.

This clonotype was picked up many times. CDR3 sequence (DNA): TGCGCCAGCAGCTTGGGACAGGCCTCCGAGACCCAGTACTTC. It translates to CASSLGQASETQYF. The V gene is TRBV5-1, the J gene TRBJ2-5; D possibly corresponds to TRBD1 (6 bases). Germline CDR1 SGHRS, CDR2 YFSETQ. The CDR3 loop spans 14 amino acids. The germline V and J ends were trimmed by 0 bases and 5 bases, with 11 bases remaining between them. The full variable domain, in which reference TRBV5-1 and TRBJ2-5 provide the parts outside the CDR3, is KAGVTQTPRYLIKTRGQQVTLSCSPISGHRSVSWYQQTPGQGLQFLFEYFSETQRNKGNFPGRFSGRQFSNSRSEMNVSTLELGDSALYLCASSLGQASETQYFGPGTRLLVL.

This CDR3 reads CASSFQAGPSTDTQYF. For the CDR3, the DNA is TGTGCCAGCAGCTTTCAGGCAGGTCCTAGCACAGATACGCAGTATTTT. The genes are TRBV7-3 and TRBJ2-3; D remains ambiguous. Germline V CDR1 and CDR2: SGHTA, FQGTGA. Between the trimmed V and J ends, which lost 3 bases and 0 bases, there was a span of 13 bases. The CDR3 is 16 residues long.

The rearrangement links TRBV7-2 to TRBJ2-7, with D perhaps matching TRBD1 or TRBD2 (5 bases each). This CDR3 has 14 amino acids. Germline loops: CDR1 SGHTA, CDR2 FQGNSA. Trimming removed 2 bases at V and 8 bases at J, with 16 bases between. CDR3 nucleotides: TGTGCCAGCAGCTTAACAGGTTGGGGGACCCAGCAGTACGTC. This codes for CASSLTGWGTQQYV.

This chain joins TRBV29-1 and TRBJ2-3, with TRBD2 matching 8 bases. From germline, CDR1 is SQVTM and CDR2 ANQGSEA. This CDR3 spans 15 amino acids. V was clipped by 0 bases and J by 5 bases; unmatched bases: 7. In DNA form, the CDR3 reads TGCAGCGTTGAAGATCGACGTCGGGGGGGAGATACGCAGTATTTT. This sequence encodes CSVEDRRRGGDTQYF.

This clonotype was detected only a few times. The chain links TRBV6-5 to TRBJ2-4, with D possibly TRBD2 on 7 matching bases. Per the germline V gene, CDR1 is MNHEY and CDR2 is SVGAGI. The CDR3 is made up of 15 amino acids. Trimming pared 1 base from V and 9 bases from J, leaving 16 bases between. DNA for the CDR3: TGTGCCAGCAGTTACTGGGCGGGGGCGAAGGGCATTCAGTACTTC. Encoded protein: CASSYWAGAKGIQYF.

V and J are TRBV6-5 and TRBJ1-3; D is uncertain. The germline CDR1 and CDR2 sequences are MNHEY and SVGAGI. Trimming shortened V by 6 bases and J by 0 bases, and 18 bases separated the two germline ends. The CDR3 has 17 amino acids. This CDR3 is CASRRTYEAYSGNTIYF. Written as DNA, the CDR3 is TGTGCCAGCAGGCGGACTTACGAAGCATACTCTGGAAACACCATATATTTT.

The rearrangement joins TRBV18 to TRBJ2-7; D is ambiguous. V gave up 2 bases and J gave up 2 bases, with 19 bases separating them. The length of the CDR3 is 17 residues. Germline loops: CDR1 KGHSH, CDR2 LQKENI. The CDR3 DNA sequence: TGTGCCAGCTCACCATACCCTCGGCATATGGGTACCTACGAGCAGTACTTC. Translating it yields CASSPYPRHMGTYEQYF.

The chain links TRBV20-1 to TRBJ2-3; 11 bases are shared with TRBD2. In germline, CDR1 is DFQATT, CDR2 SNEGSKA (reference sequence). The trim removed 7 bases at V and 3 bases at J, leaving 3 bases unmatched. This CDR3 has 13 amino acids. The CDR3 protein is CSGTSGGTDTQYF. CDR3 bases: TGCAGTGGAACTAGCGGGGGAACAGATACGCAGTATTTT.

This clonotype was observed a few times. V is TRBV6-6 and J is TRBJ1-6; D remains unclear. This CDR3 spans 15 amino acids. Trimming left V 0 bases short and J 4 bases short, with 7 bases between. The germline V gene has CDR1 MNHNY and CDR2 SVGAGI (reference sequence). The DNA for the CDR3 is TGTGCCAGCAGTTACTCGGGAGGGTATAATTCACCCCTCCACTTT. This gives the protein CASSYSGGYNSPLHF.

A remark on this clonotype: Sequence at one end of the junction differs from germline and may be a read error. The chain links TRBV14 to TRBJ2-1, with D perhaps TRBD1 (6 bases). The germline V gene encodes CDR1 SGHDN and CDR2 FVKESK. The CDR3 runs to 14 residues. The chain's CDR3 is CASSQLGQYSEQFF. Written as DNA, the CDR3 is TGTGCCAGCAGCCAGCTCGGACAGTACAGTGAGCAGTTCTTC.

With respect to this clonotype: An end of the junction does not agree with germline; a read error may underlie this. The chain recombines TRBV5-8 with TRBJ2-2; maybe TRBD2 (7 bases). The CDR3 contains 16 residues. The germline V gene has CDR1 SGHTS and CDR2 YDEGEE. CDR3 DNA sequence: TGTGCCAGCAGCTTGCCCCCGGGGGGCGGGACCGGGGAGCTGTCTTTT. As protein: CASSLPPGGGTGELSF.

This clonotype was seen a few times. The genes are TRBV3-1 and TRBJ1-2; possibly TRBD1 for D (6 bases). The V end lost 2 bases, the J end lost 7 bases, and 8 bases lay between the germline ends. Looked up from germline, CDR1 is LGHDT and CDR2 is YNNKEL (reference sequence). The CDR3 runs 12 residues. CDR3 in amino acids: CASSQLQGGYTF. CDR3 coding DNA: TGTGCCAGCAGCCAACTACAGGGTGGCTACACCTTC.

This chain links TRBV20-1 with TRBJ1-6; possibly TRBD1 for D (5 bases). The CDR3 sequence is 16 residues long. Trimming left V 0 bases short and J 2 bases short, with 11 bases between. Germline V gene data show CDR1 as DFQATT and CDR2 as SNEGSKA (reference sequence). The CDR3 reads CSARDRGVTYNSPLHF. For the CDR3, the DNA is TGCAGTGCTAGAGATCGGGGGGTCACCTATAATTCACCCCTCCACTTT.

This clonotype occurred a few times. This chain uses TRBV5-1 with TRBJ2-3; 7 nucleotides line up with TRBD1. This CDR3 has 12 amino acids. CDR1 is SGHRS, CDR2 YFSETQ, per germline. The V and J ends lost 4 bases and 6 bases, in that order; junction bases with no gene match: 2. The CDR3, as DNA: TGCGCCAGCAGCGTGACAGGGGATACGCAGTATTTT. Encoded protein: CASSVTGDTQYF.

At least ten counts were recorded for this clonotype. The chain joins TRBV6-2 or TRBV6-3 to TRBJ1-1; D remains ambiguous. Germline loops: CDR1 MNHEY, CDR2 SVGEGT. The CDR3 covers 12 residues. The V and J ends lost 2 bases and 6 bases respectively, with 7 bases between them. The CDR3 protein is CASSYLGPEAFF. The CDR3 DNA follows: TGTGCCAGCAGTTACCTGGGTCCTGAAGCTTTCTTT.

The chain has TRBV9 and TRBJ2-3; D is uncertain. Germline V lookup: CDR1 SGDLS, CDR2 YYNGEE. The CDR3 is 15 amino acids. Between the trimmed V and J ends, which lost 0 bases and 4 bases, there was a span of 12 bases. The CDR3 loop reads CASSVAPSPADTQYF. In DNA, the CDR3 is TGTGCCAGCAGCGTAGCTCCGAGCCCAGCAGATACGCAGTATTTT.

The rearrangement uses TRBV5-5 and TRBJ1-6; D is ambiguous. The CDR3 runs to 13 residues. Germline V gene sequence: CDR1 SGHKS, CDR2 YYEKEE (reference sequence). V lost 1 base, J lost 7 bases, and 6 bases lay in between. This CDR3 is CASSLSLNSPLHF. The CDR3 bases are TGTGCCAGCAGCTTGTCCCTGAATTCACCCCTCCACTTT.

The genes are TRBV20-1 and TRBJ2-1, with 15 bases aligning to TRBD2. Germline V gives CDR1 DFQATT, CDR2 SNEGSKA (reference sequence). Trimming at V came to 0 bases and at J to 8 bases, leaving 8 bases not matched to a gene. The CDR3 is made up of 17 amino acids. The CDR3 nucleotides read TGCAGTGCTAGAGATCGGCGGACTAGCGGGGGGGCCTATGAGCAGTTCTTC. This sequence encodes CSARDRRTSGGAYEQFF.

This sequence joins TRBV7-2 and TRBJ1-2, with 7 positions matching TRBD1. The CDR3 is 13 residues long. With 4 bases clipped from V and 8 bases from J, the junction kept 7 bases outside the gene matches. The germline CDR1 and CDR2 sequences are SGHTA and FQGNSA. The CDR3 nucleotides read TGTGCCAGCAGCTCAGGGGGTGTGGGCGGCTACACCTTC. It translates to CASSSGGVGGYTF.

This clonotype was detected many times. The chain combines TRBV5-5 with TRBJ2-7; the match to TRBD1 covers 10 bases. After removal of 3 bases from V and 2 bases from J, the junction contained 2 bases not matched to a gene. The CDR3 runs to 14 residues. CDR1 is SGHKS and CDR2 is YYEKEE in the germline V gene (reference sequence). CDR3 sequence reads: CASSSGTGAYEQYF. In nucleotides, the CDR3 is TGTGCCAGCAGCTCTGGGACAGGGGCCTACGAGCAGTACTTC.

V usage is TRBV5-1 and J usage is TRBJ2-7; D is ambiguous. Germline-derived CDR1 and CDR2 are SGHRS and YFSETQ. Trimming shortened V by 1 base and J by 6 bases, and 8 bases separated the two germline ends. The CDR3 spans 12 residues. The CDR3 sequence: CASSLSGSEQYF. CDR3 bases: TGCGCCAGCAGCTTGAGTGGGTCCGAGCAGTACTTC.

The V and J genes are TRBV6-5 and TRBJ2-3; no reliable D call. The V gene lost 11 bases and the J gene lost 0 bases, with 9 bases spanning the gap. The V gene's germline CDR1 is MNHEY and CDR2 SVGAGI. The CDR3 consists of 12 residues. The CDR3 DNA sequence: TGTGCCGTTAGATCTAGCACAGATACGCAGTATTTT. Amino acid sequence: CAVRSSTDTQYF.

This clonotype appeared a few times. The chain uses TRBV6-2 or TRBV6-3 and TRBJ2-5, with D perhaps TRBD1 or TRBD2 (6 bases each). This CDR3 comprises 14 residues. Trimming left V 3 bases short and J 5 bases short, with 13 bases between. Germline V gene lookup returns CDR1 MNHEY and CDR2 SVGEGT. The CDR3 loop reads CASSYEGGLETQYF. DNA of the CDR3: TGTGCCAGCAGTTATGAGGGGGGCCTCGAGACCCAGTACTTC.

This clonotype was observed a few times. J is TRBJ2-1 and V is TRBV3-1, with 11 bases matching TRBD1. V was pared by 3 bases and J by 8 bases, with 6 bases of the junction left unmatched. The CDR3 length is 15 residues. Looked up from germline, CDR1 is LGHDT and CDR2 is YNNKEL (reference sequence). CDR3 residues: CASSHTGTGGDEQFF. The CDR3 DNA follows: TGTGCCAGCAGCCATACCGGGACAGGGGGTGATGAGCAGTTCTTC.